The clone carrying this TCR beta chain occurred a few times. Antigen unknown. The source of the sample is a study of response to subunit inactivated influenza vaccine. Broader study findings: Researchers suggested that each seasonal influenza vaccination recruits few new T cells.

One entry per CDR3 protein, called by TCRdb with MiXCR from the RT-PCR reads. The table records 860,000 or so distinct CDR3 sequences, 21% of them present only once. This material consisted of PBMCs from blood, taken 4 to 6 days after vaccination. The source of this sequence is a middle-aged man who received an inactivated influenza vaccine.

This chain's CDR3 is CASSQDYGITGGEQFF. In DNA form, the CDR3 reads TGCGCCAGCAGCCAAGATTACGGCATAACTGGAGGTGAGCAGTTCTTC. V and J are TRBV4-1 and TRBJ2-1, with D possibly being TRBD2 (5 bases). The length of the CDR3 is 16 residues. V was trimmed by 0 bases and J by 9 bases, leaving 18 bases between them. Germline V lookup: CDR1 MGHRA, CDR2 YSYEKL.